Listed below are T cell receptor beta chains from one sample, sequenced in a study of T-cell reconstitution after alpha-beta-depleted transplantation in children. TCRdb independently ran MiXCR on the PCR reads; one entry per CDR3 protein. The table shows hundreds of thousands of distinct CDR3 sequences, with around 25% occurring only once. The sequencing used PBMCs, mostly from graft donor cells, collected 360 days after TCRalphabeta/CD19-depleted stem cell transplant. These receptors came from a female patient aged 2-15 years who had a stem cell transplant for congenital amegakaryocytic thrombocytopenia, so the T cells may come from the graft donor. CDR3s include the opening cysteine and the closing phenylalanine or tryptophan. The order of the fields is clone size, V gene, J gene, D gene, CDR3 protein, CDR3 DNA. A D gene is named only where the DNA matches it firmly. The size field is filled for only some rows; it gives once, few, many or a size class.

few	TRBV7-9	TRBJ2-4	.	CASSLEVGKTQNIQYF	TGTGCCAGCAGCCTTGAGGTGGGCAAGACCCAAAACATTCAGTACTTC
.	TRBV10-3	TRBJ2-2	TRBD2	CAITGGANTGELFF	TGTGCCATCACCGGGGGGGCGAACACCGGGGAGCTGTTTTTT
once	TRBV6-6	TRBJ2-5	.	CASKTPVETQYF	TGTGCCAGCAAGACTCCCGTGGAGACCCAGTACTTC
.	TRBV19	TRBJ2-5	.	CASKVGWGETQYF	TGTGCCAGTAAAGTCGGTTGGGGAGAGACCCAGTACTTC
many	TRBV4-1	TRBJ1-5	TRBD1	CASSQYPTGAQPQHF	TGCGCCAGCAGCCAATACCCTACAGGGGCTCAGCCCCAGCATTTT
many	TRBV10-3	TRBJ2-2	.	CAISESERSGELFF	TGTGCCATCAGTGAGAGCGAACGGAGCGGGGAGCTGTTTTTT
.	TRBV10-3	TRBJ2-7	.	CAISESFGSYEQYF	TGTGCCATCAGTGAGTCGTTCGGCTCCTACGAGCAGTACTTC
.	TRBV18	TRBJ2-4	.	CASSPPSVSGYLQYF	TGTGCCAGCTCACCACCGTCGGTTTCGGGTTACCTTCAGTACTTC
many	TRBV3-1	TRBJ2-3	.	CASSQEYTDTQYF	TGTGCCAGCAGCCAAGAATACACAGATACGCAGTATTTT
few	TRBV20-1	TRBJ2-7	TRBD2	CSATAGGYEQYF	TGCAGTGCCACAGCGGGGGGGTACGAGCAGTACTTC
.	TRBV28	TRBJ1-1	.	CASSPTNMWGSTEAFF	TGTGCCAGCAGCCCTACAAATATGTGGGGGAGCACTGAAGCTTTCTTT
many	TRBV12-3/TRBV12-4	TRBJ2-3	.	CASSLSISTDTQYF	TGTGCCAGCAGTTTGAGCATATCCACAGATACGCAGTATTTT
few	TRBV27	TRBJ2-4	.	CAKTRDKESIQYF	TGTGCCAAAACCCGGGACAAGGAGAGCATTCAGTACTTC
.	TRBV11-2	TRBJ1-2	TRBD1	CASSLNRGSGDGYTF	TGTGCCAGCAGCTTGAACAGGGGAAGTGGGGATGGCTACACCTTC
.	TRBV12-3/TRBV12-4	TRBJ1-4	.	CASSFQGSEKLFF	TGTGCCAGCAGTTTTCAGGGTTCCGAAAAACTGTTTTTT
few	TRBV21-1	TRBJ1-5	.	CASSKARTGQLSAFDSNQPQHF	TGTGCCAGCAGCAAAGCCAGGACAGGGCAGCTTTCGGCTTTTGATAGCAATCAGCCCCAGCATTTT
few	TRBV15	TRBJ2-5	.	CATSRGLNQETQYF	TGTGCCACCAGCAGAGGGCTAAATCAAGAGACCCAGTACTTC
.	TRBV20-1	TRBJ1-2	.	CSASDSFNSGYTF	TGCAGTGCTAGTGACAGCTTCAACTCTGGCTACACCTTC
.	TRBV5-1	TRBJ1-1	.	CASSLWLGHTEAFF	TGCGCCAGCAGCTTGTGGCTTGGTCACACTGAAGCTTTCTTT
.	TRBV4-1	TRBJ2-1	.	CASSQDPAAYNEQFF	TGCGCCAGCAGCCAAGATCCGGCAGCTTACAATGAGCAGTTCTTC
few	TRBV5-1	TRBJ1-1	TRBD1	CASSRGTAYFTEAFF	TGCGCCAGCAGCCGCGGGACAGCTTATTTCACTGAAGCTTTCTTT
few	TRBV12-3/TRBV12-4	TRBJ2-2	.	CASNLGRVEVGELFF	TGTGCCAGCAACCTGGGACGGGTTGAGGTCGGGGAGCTGTTTTTT
.	TRBV2	TRBJ2-3	.	CASTQVADTQYF	TGTGCCAGCACCCAGGTAGCGGATACGCAGTATTTT
.	TRBV15	TRBJ2-7	TRBD2	CATSRDGGTSLVEQYF	TGTGCCACCAGCAGAGATGGGGGGACTAGTCTGGTCGAGCAGTACTTC
few	TRBV5-5	TRBJ2-6	TRBD2	CASSLYRGGTSGANVLTF	TGTGCCAGCAGCTTGTATCGGGGGGGTACTTCTGGGGCCAACGTCCTGACTTTC
.	TRBV10-2	TRBJ2-7	.	CASSEWASGGEQYF	TGCGCCAGCAGTGAGTGGGCCTCCGGGGGCGAGCAGTACTTC
many	TRBV7-7	TRBJ2-5	TRBD2	CASSLVLAGETQYF	TGTGCCAGCAGCTTAGTCCTAGCGGGGGAGACCCAGTACTTC
.	TRBV7-8	TRBJ1-6	.	CASSSRGVLDSPLHF	TGTGCCAGCAGCTCTAGAGGGGTTCTGGATTCACCCCTCCACTTT
few	TRBV29-1	TRBJ2-2	.	CSVLPTGTNTGELFF	TGCAGCGTTCTCCCGACAGGGACTAACACCGGGGAGCTGTTTTTT
.	TRBV12-3/TRBV12-4	TRBJ1-2	TRBD1	CASSLSYRGGGYTF	TGTGCCAGCAGTTTGTCATACAGGGGAGGTGGCTACACCTTC
.	TRBV6-2/TRBV6-3	TRBJ2-1	TRBD2	CASSYLAGVYNEQFF	TGTGCCAGCAGTTACTTAGCGGGAGTTTACAATGAGCAGTTCTTC
.	TRBV29-1	TRBJ2-7	TRBD1	CSVRYTGAYEQYF	TGCAGCGTACGTTATACAGGGGCCTACGAGCAGTACTTC
few	TRBV12-3/TRBV12-4	TRBJ2-5	TRBD1	CASSPGQAETQYF	TGTGCCAGCAGTCCGGGACAGGCAGAGACCCAGTACTTC
many	TRBV7-9	TRBJ1-1	.	CASSLAQASEAFF	TGTGCCAGCAGCTTAGCGCAGGCAAGTGAAGCTTTCTTT
few	TRBV7-2	TRBJ2-3	TRBD2	CASSLDPSGVTDTQYF	TGTGCCAGCAGCTTAGACCCTAGCGGGGTCACAGATACGCAGTATTTT
.	TRBV5-1	TRBJ1-4	TRBD1	CASRRGEGQPEKLFF	TGCGCCAGCAGGCGAGGTGAGGGACAGCCTGAAAAACTGTTTTTT
once	TRBV6-2/TRBV6-3	TRBJ2-1	.	CASSYGSWYNEQFF	TGTGCCAGCAGTTACGGAAGTTGGTACAATGAGCAGTTCTTC
few	TRBV21-1	TRBJ2-7	.	CASSKVSGTALYEQYF	TGTGCCAGCAGCAAAGTTTCCGGGACAGCCCTCTACGAGCAGTACTTC
many	TRBV11-2	TRBJ2-5	TRBD1	CASSLRGTATQETQYF	TGTGCCAGCAGCTTAAGGGGGACAGCGACCCAAGAGACCCAGTACTTC
.	TRBV5-1	TRBJ2-3	TRBD1	CASSLLGGQGWSDTQYF	TGCGCCAGCAGCTTGTTGGGGGGACAGGGATGGTCAGATACGCAGTATTTT
many	TRBV5-1	TRBJ2-3	TRBD1	CASRRRQGTSTDTQYF	TGCGCCAGCAGGCGAAGACAGGGCACTAGCACAGATACGCAGTATTTT
many	TRBV9	TRBJ2-7	.	CASSVESGSSYEQYF	TGTGCCAGCAGCGTAGAGTCAGGGAGCTCCTACGAGCAGTACTTC
.	TRBV6-5	TRBJ2-1	TRBD2	CASSYKLAGQQFF	TGTGCCAGCAGTTATAAACTAGCGGGGCAGCAGTTCTTC
once	TRBV24-1	TRBJ2-3	.	CATSGQSTDTQYF	TGTGCCACCAGTGGCCAGAGCACAGATACGCAGTATTTT
.	TRBV5-1	TRBJ2-2	TRBD1	CASSPRQGSTGELFF	TGCGCCAGCAGCCCCCGACAGGGGTCTACCGGGGAGCTGTTTTTT
few	TRBV6-1	TRBJ2-2	TRBD2	CASSDLAGVLIGELFF	TGTGCCAGCAGTGATCTGGCGGGGGTCTTGATCGGGGAGCTGTTTTTT
few	TRBV29-1	TRBJ1-1	.	CSVEDPGDTEAFF	TGCAGCGTTGAAGATCCGGGAGACACTGAAGCTTTCTTT
few	TRBV5-4	TRBJ2-5	.	CASSLAGAHQETQYF	TGTGCCAGCAGCTTGGCAGGGGCCCACCAAGAGACCCAGTACTTC
.	TRBV9	TRBJ1-2	.	CASSVAGKANYGYTF	TGTGCCAGCAGCGTAGCTGGGAAAGCTAACTATGGCTACACCTTC
.	TRBV20-1	TRBJ1-2	.	CSARRAGTGYTF	TGCAGTGCTAGGAGGGCCGGAACAGGCTACACCTTC
many	TRBV3-1	TRBJ2-3	.	CASSQDTDTQYF	TGTGCCAGCAGCCAAGATACTGATACGCAGTATTTT
.	TRBV5-1	TRBJ1-1	TRBD1	CASSARTGMNTEAFF	TGCGCCAGCAGCGCCCGGACAGGGATGAACACTGAAGCTTTCTTT
.	TRBV27	TRBJ2-1	.	CASSLSLGKEQFF	TGTGCCAGCAGTTTATCGCTCGGCAAGGAGCAGTTCTTC
many	TRBV2	TRBJ2-1	TRBD2	CASGQSGRAHEQFF	TGTGCCAGCGGACAGAGCGGGAGGGCCCATGAGCAGTTCTTC
.	TRBV18	TRBJ2-5	.	CASSRDSRGTQYF	TGTGCCAGCTCACGGGACTCCCGGGGGACCCAGTACTTC
once	TRBV2	TRBJ2-5	TRBD2	CASSYLAGQETQYF	TGTGCCAGCAGTTACTTAGCGGGACAAGAGACCCAGTACTTC
.	TRBV4-1	TRBJ1-1	TRBD1	CASSQVALDRVNTEAFF	TGCGCCAGCAGCCAGGTGGCATTGGACAGGGTGAACACTGAAGCTTTCTTT
.	TRBV15	TRBJ1-2	.	CATSDLNYGYTF	TGTGCCACCAGCGACCTTAACTATGGCTACACCTTC
.	TRBV29-1	TRBJ2-3	TRBD2	CSVEDWTSGYTDTQYF	TGCAGCGTTGAAGACTGGACTAGCGGTTACACAGATACGCAGTATTTT